The present T cell receptor (beta chain) was sequenced within a study of T cells in Graves' hyperthyroidism and ophthalmopathy. Hyperthyroidism of Graves' type that showed no ophthalmopathy progression within 18 months was stable. Hyperthyroidism was newly diagnosed in patients aged 18 to 65 (duration under 2 months). Patients showing uncontrolled infection, other autoimmune disease, pregnancy or lactation were ineligible. Orbital computed tomography and thyroid ultrasound, together with serum TRAb and thyroxine and clinical symptoms, were used for diagnoses. This clonotype was counted ten times or more. V was cut by 5 bases and J by 1 base, with 17 bases left in between. In germline, CDR1 is DFQATT, CDR2 SNEGSKA (reference sequence). CDR3 size: 15 residues. Using RNA transcripts as the source, TCR beta CDR3 regions were amplified. HTBI primers were employed in a first-round RT-PCR of the TCR CDR3. TCRdb ran MiXCR on the multiplex PCR reads and lists one entry per CDR3 protein. This sample has 350,000 to 400,000 distinct CDR3 sequences; approximately 19% occur once, and the top ten carry approximately 4%.

The V call is TRBV20-1, the J call TRBJ1-2; perhaps TRBD1 as D (5 bases). The receptor comes from a woman between 18 and 29 years old with Graves' hyperthyroidism. Sequenced sample: blood. CDR3 nucleotide sequence: TGCAGTGCTCCAAATAGGGACGGCTTTAACTATGGCTACACCTTC. Protein: CSAPNRDGFNYGYTF.